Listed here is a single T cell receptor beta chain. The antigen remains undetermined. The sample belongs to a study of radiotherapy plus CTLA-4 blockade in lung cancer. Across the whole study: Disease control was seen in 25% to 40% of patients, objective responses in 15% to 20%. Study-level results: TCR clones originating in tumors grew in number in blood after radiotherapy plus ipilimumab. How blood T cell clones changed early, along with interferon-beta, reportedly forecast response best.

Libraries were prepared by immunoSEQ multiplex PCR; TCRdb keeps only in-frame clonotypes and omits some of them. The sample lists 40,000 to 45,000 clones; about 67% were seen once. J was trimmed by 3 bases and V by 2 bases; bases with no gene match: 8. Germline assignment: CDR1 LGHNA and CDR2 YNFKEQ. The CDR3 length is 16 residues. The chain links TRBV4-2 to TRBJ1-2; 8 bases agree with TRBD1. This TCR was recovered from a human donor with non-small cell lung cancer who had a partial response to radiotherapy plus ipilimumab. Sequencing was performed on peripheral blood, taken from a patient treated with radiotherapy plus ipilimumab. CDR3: CASSQNTGGGDYGYTF. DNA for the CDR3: TGTGCCAGCAGCCAAAATACAGGGGGTGGCGACTATGGCTACACCTTC.